The TCR beta chain under discussion was sequenced for a study of memory CD4+ T cells and cytomegalovirus serostatus. As concerns this clone: Its antigen remains unknown.

Germline-derived CDR1 and CDR2 are KGHSH and LQKENI. This CDR3 is built from 14 residues. Trimming shortened V by 4 bases and J by 5 bases, and 15 bases separated the two germline ends. Authors' data handling: After removing out-of-frame reads, 2.3 million or so distinct TCRbeta sequences remained. The assay was immunoSEQ multiplex PCR, and TCRdb's table has in-frame clones only and misses some. That table is the source of V, J and clone size, and D and trimming were worked out from the DNA. Here the sample spans around 44,000 clones, 76% being singletons. Single viable CD3+CD4+CD8-CD45RO+ cells were sorted as the memory CD4+ T cells. Study results and limitations: Median bootstrapped AUC for CMV status was just under 0.97 originally, about 0.9 US-trained.

The clonotype originates from an adult in good health and CMV-seronegative. This rearrangement joins TRBV18 to TRBJ2-7; D not certain. The sequencing input was memory CD4+ T cells from blood. CDR3 bases: TGTGCCAGCTCACGAGGCTTCTTGGCGGACGAGCAGTACTTC. Translating it yields CASSRGFLADEQYF. The full variable domain, rest sourced from reference TRBV18 and TRBJ2-7, is NAGVMQNPRHLVRRRGQEARLRCSPMKGHSHVYWYRQLPEEGLKFMVYLQKENIIDESGMPKERFSAEFPKEGPSILRIQQVVRGDSAAYFCASSRGFLADEQYFGPGTRLTVT.